The 13 T cell receptor beta chains reported below all come from one sample, sequenced in a study of cytomegalovirus exposure and HLA in healthy donors. The study ran its PCR with 60 Vbeta and 13 Jbeta primers. Method: immunoSEQ multiplex PCR; TCRdb's copy keeps in-frame clones and lacks some. The sample yields about 170,000 clones, approximately 80% seen once. Sequencing used PBMCs. The receptors stem from a female donor in good health and CMV-seronegative.

The chain recombines TRBV5-1 with TRBJ1-5; D unresolved. This CDR3 is 17 amino acids long. The germline V gene encodes CDR1 SGHRS and CDR2 YFSETQ. The V and J ends lost 4 bases and 2 bases respectively, with 19 bases between them. CDR3 nucleotide sequence: TGCGCCAGCAGCCTCGGGGAAGGCGGGGTGGGCAATCAGCCCCAGCATTTT. It specifies CASSLGEGGVGNQPQHF.

The chain is built from TRBV27 and TRBJ2-1; 10 bases agree with TRBD1. V dropped 8 bases and J dropped 6; count of bases not matched to a gene: 10. The CDR3 loop spans 15 amino acids. Germline assignment: CDR1 MNHEY and CDR2 SMNVEV (reference sequence). CDR3 bases: TGTGCCAGCGGTCGAGTGGACAGGGGGTCCAATGAGCAGTTCTTC. Its translation: CASGRVDRGSNEQFF.

This sequence joins TRBV28 and TRBJ1-2; D remains ambiguous. With 6 bases removed from V and 4 bases from J, the gap between germline ends came to 15 bases. From germline, CDR1 is MDHEN and CDR2 SYDVKM. This CDR3 is 14 amino acids long. As DNA, the CDR3 is TGTGCCAGCAGCCCACAGAATCCACCCTATGGCTACACCTTC. Its translation is CASSPQNPPYGYTF.

The chain employs TRBV19 and TRBJ1-2, with 11 bases that match TRBD1. The trim removed 4 bases at V and 4 bases at J, leaving 11 bases unmatched. Germline assignment: CDR1 LNHDA and CDR2 SQIVND (reference sequence). CDR3 length equals 17 residues. The CDR3: CASSTRTGGAGSYGYTF. The CDR3, as DNA: TGTGCCAGTAGTACGCGGACAGGGGGCGCAGGAAGCTATGGCTACACCTTC.

The V gene is TRBV29-1, the J gene TRBJ2-4; TRBD2 aligns across 7 bases. With V trimmed by 2 bases and J by 4 bases, 8 bases remained unmatched. The CDR3 totals 15 residues. Germline lookup yields CDR1 SQVTM and CDR2 ANQGSEA. The CDR3 is CSVETGLAVKNIQYF. The CDR3 DNA sequence: TGCAGCGTTGAAACCGGGCTAGCGGTAAAAAACATTCAGTACTTC.

The chain recombines TRBV7-2 with TRBJ2-7, with D tentatively TRBD2 (6 bases). Trimming shortened V by 0 bases and J by 5 bases, and 8 bases separated the two germline ends. Germline V gene lookup returns CDR1 SGHTA and CDR2 FQGNSA. CDR3 length equals 13 residues. The DNA of the CDR3 is TGTGCCAGCAGCTTAGCAAGGAGGGACGAGCAGTACTTC. Translated, it gives CASSLARRDEQYF.

The chain links TRBV4-3 to TRBJ2-5; 7 bases line up with TRBD1. The J call may be wrong; the DNA end is better matched by TRBJ2-7. The CDR3 length is 15 residues. The germline V gene encodes CDR1 LGHNA and CDR2 YSLEER. In DNA, the CDR3 is TGCGCCAGCAGCCAAGATCGGCAGGGGGCCTACGAGCAGTACTTC. Translating gives CASSQDRQGAYEQYF.

The V gene is TRBV4-2, the J gene TRBJ2-1, with TRBD2 as a possible D gene (5 bases). From germline, CDR1 is LGHNA and CDR2 YNFKEQ. The CDR3 spans 15 residues. The germline V and J ends were trimmed by 2 bases and 8 bases, with 16 bases remaining between them. The CDR3 loop is CASSQIVGASDEQFF. The CDR3 region has the DNA TGTGCCAGCAGCCAAATAGTGGGAGCCTCGGATGAGCAGTTCTTC.

Only a few counts were recorded for this clone. The CDR3: CASSLDTGGDGYTF. DNA for the CDR3: TGCGCCAGCAGCTTGGATACAGGGGGAGATGGCTACACCTTC. V and J are TRBV5-1 and TRBJ1-2; 8 nucleotides match TRBD1. Germline V lookup: CDR1 SGHRS, CDR2 YFSETQ. The J segment lost 6 bases and the V segment lost 0 bases, leaving 4 bases of the junction unmatched. The CDR3 covers 14 residues.

The V and J genes are TRBV28 and TRBJ2-3, with 15 bases that match TRBD2. Trimming removed 5 bases from V and 2 bases from J; junction bases left unmatched: 8. The CDR3 consists of 18 residues. From germline, CDR1 is MDHEN and CDR2 SYDVKM. CDR3 loop: CASSRGLAGGPLTDTQYF. For the CDR3, the DNA is TGTGCCAGCAGTCGAGGACTAGCGGGAGGGCCGCTCACAGATACGCAGTATTTT.

The count of this clone is one. V usage is TRBV5-8 and J usage is TRBJ1-2; perhaps TRBD1 as D (6 bases). CDR1 is SGHTS and CDR2 is YDEGEE in the germline V gene. The ends were cut back, 2 bases at V and 3 bases at J, with 14 bases in the middle. The CDR3 extends over 15 amino acids. For the CDR3, the DNA is TGTGCCAGCAGCTTCACAGGGTGGAACGACTATGGCTACACCTTC. This sequence encodes CASSFTGWNDYGYTF. Using reference TRBV5-8 and TRBJ1-2 for the parts outside the CDR3, the full variable domain is EAGVTQSPTHLIKTRGQQATLRCSPISGHTSVYWYQQALGLGLQFLLWYDEGEERNRGNFPPRFSGRQFPNYSSELNVNALELEDSALYLCASSFTGWNDYGYTFGSGTRLTVV.

This clone was counted between two and nine times. The genes are TRBV5-1 and TRBJ2-3; D is ambiguous. Trimming cost V 0 bases and J 4 bases, with 9 bases left between them. Germline V CDR1 and CDR2: SGHRS, YFSETQ. The CDR3 runs to 14 residues. CDR3 loop: CASSLGGSADTQYF. The CDR3 nucleotides are TGCGCCAGCAGCTTGGGTGGAAGCGCAGATACGCAGTATTTT.

CDR3 sequence (DNA): TGTGCCAGCAGCCGAGCTTCGGGGGGACCCTATGGCTACACCTTC. This translates into CASSRASGGPYGYTF. This chain links TRBV27 with TRBJ1-2; tentatively, D is TRBD1 (5 bases). CDR3 length: 15 residues. CDR1 is MNHEY, CDR2 SMNVEV, per germline (reference sequence). Trimming pared 6 bases from V and 4 bases from J, leaving 18 bases between.